The 5 T cell receptor beta chains listed next were all sequenced from one sample in a study of blood T cell repertoires in COVID-19. Assay: immunoSEQ multiplex PCR; the TCRdb copy retains only in-frame clones and omits some. This table has some 240,000 clones, about 81% appearing once. The sequenced sample was peripheral blood. These TCRs come from an older woman with active or convalescent COVID-19.

The chain employs TRBV7-2 and TRBJ1-2, with D possibly TRBD1 on 5 matching bases. The CDR3 contains 17 residues. Looked up from germline, CDR1 is SGHTA and CDR2 is FQGNSA. The V and J ends lost 1 base and 8 bases respectively, with 23 bases between them. As DNA, the CDR3 is TGTGCCAGCAGCTTAGTGTCCGGCAGGGCTGGAGCGGGGGGCTACACCTTC. It is translated as CASSLVSGRAGAGGYTF.

The rearrangement uses TRBV2 and TRBJ1-2; 8 positions match TRBD1. The CDR3 is 16 amino acids. V dropped 3 bases and J dropped 8; count of bases not matched to a gene: 14. Germline CDR1 and CDR2: SNHLY and FYNNEI. The CDR3 sequence is CASSEIQGARGKGYTF. The CDR3 DNA is TGTGCCAGCAGTGAGATCCAGGGGGCGCGGGGAAAGGGCTACACCTTC. The full variable domain, in which reference TRBV2 and TRBJ1-2 provide the parts outside the CDR3, is EPEVTQTPSHQVTQMGQEVILRCVPISNHLYFYWYRQILGQKVEFLVSFYNNEISEKSEIFDDQFSVERPDGSNFTLKIRSTKLEDSAMYFCASSEIQGARGKGYTFGSGTRLTVV.

The V call is TRBV7-8, the J call TRBJ2-7; TRBD1 matches at 12 bases. CDR3 length: 15 amino acids. The trim removed 0 bases at V and 9 bases at J, leaving 6 bases unmatched. From germline, CDR1 is SGHVS and CDR2 FQNEAQ. The CDR3 reads CASSLAGQGAFGQYF. CDR3 in DNA: TGTGCCAGCAGCTTAGCGGGACAGGGGGCTTTCGGGCAGTACTTC.

The genes are TRBV18 and TRBJ1-4; TRBD1 agrees at 10 bases. The CDR3 sequence is 17 residues long. V lost 1 base to trimming and J lost 3 bases; unmatched junction nucleotides: 5. Germline CDR1 is KGHSH and CDR2 is LQKENI. In DNA, the CDR3 is TGTGCCAGCTCACCACAGACAGGGGGCCTTTCTAATGAAAAACTGTTTTTT. Translation: CASSPQTGGLSNEKLFF.

The chain combines TRBV4-1 with TRBJ1-1; 10 nucleotides match TRBD1. The V segment lost 3 bases and the J segment 1 base; nucleotides outside the gene matches: 5. The germline CDR1 and CDR2 sequences are MGHRA and YSYEKL. The CDR3 spans 16 residues. CDR3 amino acids: CASSQGTGAWNTEAFF. CDR3 coding DNA: TGCGCCAGCAGCCAGGGGACAGGGGCCTGGAACACTGAAGCTTTCTTT.